Each of the 27 T cell receptor beta chains below was sequenced from the same sample in a study of T cell responses to AZD1222 COVID-19 vaccine. Assay: immunoSEQ multiplex PCR; the TCRdb copy retains only in-frame clones and omits some. Of around 120,000 clones in the sample, just over 85% are singletons; the top ten hold approximately 19%. Sequenced material: peripheral blood, taken on day 0 of MenACWY control vaccination. Every receptor here comes from an adult in good health.

The V call is TRBV29-1, the J call TRBJ2-7; 7 bases are a match to TRBD1. Germline V gene lookup returns CDR1 SQVTM and CDR2 ANQGSEA. The V segment lost 7 bases and the J segment 3 bases; nucleotides outside the gene matches: 12. The CDR3 loop spans 14 amino acids. The CDR3 DNA sequence: TGCAGCGCCCTGAGACAGGGAAGAAACTACGAGCAGTACTTC. Translation: CSALRQGRNYEQYF.

The chain has TRBV4-1 and TRBJ1-4; D gene uncertain. Looked up from germline, CDR1 is MGHRA and CDR2 is YSYEKL. This CDR3 is built from 14 residues. The germline V and J ends were trimmed by 4 bases and 7 bases, with 13 bases remaining between them. The CDR3 loop is CASSPGPGIEKLFF. The CDR3 DNA follows: TGCGCCAGCAGCCCCGGCCCGGGGATTGAAAAACTGTTTTTT.

This clone was seen a few times. This chain uses TRBV7-3 with TRBJ1-6; the D is unclear. This CDR3 spans 14 amino acids. The germline gives CDR1 SGHTA, CDR2 FQGTGA. With 3 bases removed from V and 7 bases from J, the gap between germline ends came to 10 bases. As DNA, the CDR3 is TGTGCCAGCAGCTTGAGTGGCGGGAATTCACCCCTCCACTTT. This gives the protein CASSLSGGNSPLHF.

The chain couples TRBV5-8 to TRBJ2-7, with TRBD1 identical over 7 bases. The CDR3 runs to 14 residues. CDR1 is SGHTS and CDR2 is YDEGEE in the germline V gene. V lost 3 bases to trimming and J lost 0 bases; unmatched junction nucleotides: 3. CDR3 nucleotides: TGTGCCAGCAGCTCCAGGGGGTCCTCCTACGAGCAGTACTTC. Its translation is CASSSRGSSYEQYF. The whole variable domain, remainder taken from reference TRBV5-8 and TRBJ2-7, is EAGVTQSPTHLIKTRGQQATLRCSPISGHTSVYWYQQALGLGLQFLLWYDEGEERNRGNFPPRFSGRQFPNYSSELNVNALELEDSALYLCASSSRGSSYEQYFGPGTRLTVT.

In this sample, this clone turned up once. The rearrangement uses TRBV6-5 and TRBJ2-7; possibly TRBD2 for D (7 bases). CDR3 size: 15 residues. Trimming cost V 7 bases and J 2 bases, with 18 bases left between them. Germline V gives CDR1 MNHEY, CDR2 SVGAGI. This chain's CDR3 is CASTLRGGGPYEQYF. The CDR3 DNA reads as TGTGCCAGCACCCTGAGGGGGGGTGGGCCCTACGAGCAGTACTTC.

The rearrangement uses TRBV7-3 and TRBJ1-1; D not resolved. Looked up from germline, CDR1 is SGHTA and CDR2 is FQGTGA. The CDR3 is 14 residues long. Trimming cost V 6 bases and J 1 base, with 12 bases left between them. The CDR3 loop reads CASRFPGENTEAFF. The CDR3 DNA reads TGTGCCAGCAGATTCCCAGGTGAGAACACTGAAGCTTTCTTT.

The chain links TRBV4-1 to TRBJ2-1, with D possibly being TRBD2 (5 bases). In germline, CDR1 is MGHRA, CDR2 YSYEKL. This CDR3 contains 15 residues. The V end lost 1 base, the J end lost 1 base, and 8 bases lay between the germline ends. CDR3 coding DNA: TGCGCCAGCAGCCAAGCAAGAGGGTCCTACAATGAGCAGTTCTTC. Protein sequence: CASSQARGSYNEQFF.

V and J are TRBV6-5 and TRBJ1-3, with D uncertain. Trimming cost V 5 bases and J 4 bases, with 12 bases left between them. CDR1 and CDR2 from the germline V gene are MNHEY and SVGAGI. The CDR3 is 14 amino acids. The CDR3: CASSTGGRGNTIYF. Written as DNA, the CDR3 is TGTGCCAGCAGTACCGGAGGGCGAGGAAACACCATATATTTT.

In nucleotides, the CDR3 is TGTGCCAGCAGTTTATGGGCGGTAACCTACGAGCAGTACTTC. It translates to CASSLWAVTYEQYF. This chain connects TRBV28 to TRBJ2-7; no reliable D call. With 0 bases removed from V and 2 bases from J, the gap between germline ends came to 8 bases. This CDR3 contains 14 residues. Looked up from germline, CDR1 is MDHEN and CDR2 is SYDVKM.

The rearrangement links TRBV28 to TRBJ2-3; TRBD1 agrees at 9 bases. Germline V lookup: CDR1 MDHEN, CDR2 SYDVKM. V trimming: 5 bases; J trimming: 3 bases; junction bases outside the gene matches: 9. The CDR3 is 16 amino acids. The CDR3 reads CASSHIPGQGTDTQYF. CDR3 nucleotides: TGTGCCAGCAGTCACATCCCGGGACAGGGAACAGATACGCAGTATTTT. Looking up the rest from reference TRBV28 and TRBJ2-3 gives the full variable domain: DVKVTQSSRYLVKRTGEKVFLECVQDMDHENMFWYRQDPGLGLRLIYFSYDVKMKEKGDIPEGYSVSREKKERFSLILESASTNQTSMYLCASSHIPGQGTDTQYFGPGTRLTVL.

V is TRBV29-1 and J is TRBJ2-7; D is ambiguous. V lost 4 bases to trimming and J lost 0 bases, with 7 bases between them. CDR1 and CDR2 from the germline V gene are SQVTM and ANQGSEA. The CDR3 has 12 amino acids. CDR3 residues: CSVAQFSYEQYF. CDR3 nucleotides: TGCAGCGTTGCACAGTTCTCCTACGAGCAGTACTTC.

The genes are TRBV3-1 (or the pseudogene TRBV3-2) and TRBJ2-7, with D unresolved. The CDR3 length is 13 residues. Germline V lookup: CDR1 LGHDT, CDR2 YNNKEL (reference sequence). V lost 0 bases to trimming and J lost 5 bases, with 8 bases between them. CDR3 sequence: CASSQDQPDEQYF. In DNA form, the CDR3 reads TGTGCCAGCAGCCAAGATCAGCCCGACGAGCAGTACTTC.

J is TRBJ1-2 and V is TRBV9; TRBD1 matches 9 bases. The CDR3 runs to 17 residues. J lost 1 base, V lost 4 bases, and 11 bases had no gene match. Germline CDR1 reads SGDLS; CDR2 reads YYNGEE. CDR3 DNA sequence: TGTGCCAGCAGCTCCACAGGGGGCGCCCCTAATAACTATGGCTACACCTTC. It yields the protein CASSSTGGAPNNYGYTF.

This clone was recorded once. J is TRBJ1-1 and V is TRBV18; possible D gene TRBD1, 6 bases. The germline V gene encodes CDR1 KGHSH and CDR2 LQKENI. V dropped 2 bases and J dropped 5 bases, with 12 bases sitting between them. The CDR3 spans 14 residues. The chain's CDR3 is CASSPGGYGTEAFF. The CDR3, as DNA: TGTGCCAGCTCACCAGGGGGCTACGGAACTGAAGCTTTCTTT.

The V call is TRBV11-2, the J call TRBJ2-3, with 9 nucleotides matching TRBD2. Germline trimming cut 4 bases from V and 9 bases from J; bases unmatched to any gene: 17. This CDR3 contains 17 residues. In germline, CDR1 is SGHAT, CDR2 FQNNGV. This CDR3 is CASSSQTSGEGIRTQYF. The CDR3 DNA reads TGTGCCAGCAGCTCTCAGACTAGCGGAGAGGGGATCCGGACGCAGTATTTT.

The chain links TRBV19 to TRBJ1-2, with D tentatively TRBD1 (6 bases). The CDR3 is 14 residues long. Trimming pared 5 bases from V and 8 bases from J, leaving 18 bases between. CDR1 and CDR2 from the germline V gene are LNHDA and SQIVND (reference sequence). Here the CDR3 DNA reads TGTGCCAGTAGTGTTCGGGGGCCTGGGGGAGGCTACACCTTC. Translating gives CASSVRGPGGGYTF.

The rearrangement joins TRBV28 to TRBJ2-4; D unresolved. CDR3 length: 13 residues. V shed 7 bases and J shed 9 bases, with 16 bases lying between them. Germline V gene lookup returns CDR1 MDHEN and CDR2 SYDVKM. The CDR3, as DNA: TGTGCCAGCACCGACGACGACGCGGCCATTCAGTACTTC. Its protein is CASTDDDAAIQYF.

The sample holds one count of this clone. The gene calls are TRBV7-8 and TRBJ2-7; perhaps TRBD1 as D (6 bases). CDR3 size: 13 residues. With 3 bases removed from V and 7 bases from J, the gap between germline ends came to 13 bases. The V gene's germline CDR1 is SGHVS and CDR2 FQNEAQ. CDR3 protein: CASSFQGSGEQYF. CDR3 nucleotides: TGTGCCAGCAGCTTCCAGGGGTCTGGGGAGCAGTACTTC.

The chain uses TRBV19 and TRBJ2-7; 9 nucleotides align to TRBD1. V lost 5 bases and J lost 5; bases outside the gene matches: 10. The CDR3 spans 15 residues. Germline-derived CDR1 and CDR2 are LNHDA and SQIVND (reference sequence). CDR3 DNA sequence: TGTGCCAGTAGTCCCAAGACAGGGGGTGGGCACGAGCAGTACTTC. It yields the protein CASSPKTGGGHEQYF.

The chain has TRBV25-1 and TRBJ1-1; 7 bases match TRBD1. After removal of 7 bases from V and 3 bases from J, the junction contained 8 bases not matched to a gene. The CDR3 length is 14 residues. Germline values: CDR1 MGHDK, CDR2 SYGVNS. The CDR3 nucleotides are TGTGCCAGCACAGCGACAGGGTACTACACTGAAGCTTTCTTT. Its translation: CASTATGYYTEAFF.

This clone was seen just once. The J gene is TRBJ1-1, the V gene TRBV5-4, with D perhaps matching TRBD1 (6 bases). Germline loops: CDR1 SGHNT, CDR2 YYREEE (reference sequence). This CDR3 is built from 12 residues. V was cut by 3 bases and J by 8 bases, with 11 bases left in between. Here the CDR3 reads CASSSGGQEAFF. The DNA of the CDR3 is TGTGCCAGCAGCTCGGGGGGACAAGAAGCTTTCTTT.

The table lists this clone with a count of one. V is TRBV29-1 and J is TRBJ2-6; D gene ambiguous. Germline V gene sequence: CDR1 SQVTM, CDR2 ANQGSEA. There are 9 residues in the CDR3. The CDR3 DNA follows: TGCATAAGGGCCAACGTCCTGACTTTC. Amino acid sequence: CIRANVLTF.

This clone was picked up one time. The J gene is TRBJ2-7, the V gene TRBV23-1; TRBD1 agrees at 9 bases. TRBV23-1 is identified as an open reading frame with a role that is uncertain. This CDR3 has 14 residues. With 10 bases clipped from V and 3 bases from J, the junction kept 10 bases outside the gene matches. CDR3 nucleotides: TGCGCCACCCCAACCGGGACAGGGTACTACGAGCAGTACTTC. Protein product: CATPTGTGYYEQYF.

This clone appeared once. The chain is built from TRBV19 and TRBJ2-3, with 12 bases that match TRBD2. The CDR3 length is 19 residues. V shed 6 bases and J 5 bases; nucleotides not matched to a gene: 18. CDR1 is LNHDA and CDR2 is SQIVND in the germline V gene (reference sequence). The DNA for the CDR3 is TGTGCCAGTAGCCCTATACCGCGGGGGCTAGCGGGAGGGCAAGATACGCAGTATTTT. It yields the protein CASSPIPRGLAGGQDTQYF.

V and J are TRBV30 and TRBJ1-2; 7 bases agree with TRBD1. V shed 8 bases and J 2 bases; nucleotides not matched to a gene: 8. The CDR3 contains 13 residues. From germline, CDR1 is GTSNPN and CDR2 SVGIG (reference sequence). CDR3 sequence reads: CAGETGKNYGYTF. Written as DNA, the CDR3 is TGTGCCGGGGAGACAGGGAAAAACTATGGCTACACCTTC.

The chain links TRBV20-1 to TRBJ2-1; D ambiguous. This CDR3 has 11 amino acids. Trimming left V 7 bases short and J 6 bases short, with 10 bases between. CDR1 and CDR2 (germline): DFQATT, SNEGSKA (reference sequence). The CDR3 reads CSVRRVNEQFF. The CDR3 nucleotides are TGCAGTGTCCGACGGGTCAATGAGCAGTTCTTC.

The rearrangement links TRBV29-1 to TRBJ1-4, with D possibly being TRBD1 (5 bases). CDR3 length: 15 amino acids. CDR1 and CDR2 (germline): SQVTM, ANQGSEA. V was cut by 4 bases and J by 7 bases, with 19 bases left in between. The CDR3 loop is CSVGAGNFVGEKLFF. CDR3 DNA sequence: TGCAGCGTTGGGGCAGGGAATTTCGTAGGTGAAAAACTGTTTTTT.